This TCR beta chain appears in the sequencing data of a study of chemoradiotherapy in HPV16-positive cancers. Regarding this clone: Its antigen remains unidentified.

Germline V gene sequence: CDR1 GTSNPN, CDR2 SVGIG (reference sequence). The CDR3 is made up of 14 amino acids. Between the trimmed V and J ends, which lost 0 bases and 7 bases, there was a span of 15 bases. General study results and limits: HPV-responsive T-cell expansion during chemoradiotherapy was linked to improved recurrence-free survival in HPV16-positive patients.

Some clones are missing from TCRdb's copy, which holds only in-frame ones; the method was immunoSEQ multiplex PCR. The table shows 25,000 to 35,000 clones, with over 80% occurring only once. The source is a human donor with HPV-associated anogenital cancer. The sample in question was blood, obtained from a patient who underwent chemoradiotherapy. J is TRBJ1-1 and V is TRBV30, with no clear D. The CDR3 bases are TGTGCCTGGAGTGTATCCGGGTCTACCTTTGAAGCTTTCTTT. This gives the protein CAWSVSGSTFEAFF.